Below, 21 T cell receptor beta chains from the same sample are listed, as sequenced in a study of shared clonotypes between healthy human individuals. Only in-frame clones appear in the TCRdb table, and some are missing; sequencing was by immunoSEQ multiplex PCR. Among over 850,000 clones, approximately 80% were seen once, and the ten largest hold approximately 0.5%. Sequencing input: memory CD4+ T cells from PBMCs. Subset denoted: CD45RA-negative fraction. The receptors stem from a man between 18 and 35 years old in good health. Some clones in this sample may be carry-over from other donors' samples.

The J gene is TRBJ2-7, the V gene TRBV5-4; TRBD2 matches 7 bases. This CDR3 contains 16 residues. Germline V gives CDR1 SGHNT, CDR2 YYREEE (reference sequence). V trimming: 3 bases; J trimming: 2 bases; junction bases outside the gene matches: 11. CDR3 coding DNA: TGTGCCAGCAGCTCGCCCCTTGGAGCGGGGCCCTACGAGCAGTACTTC. Encoded protein: CASSSPLGAGPYEQYF.

The chain employs TRBV27 and TRBJ2-7; a possible D gene is TRBD1 (6 bases). The CDR3 is 15 amino acids. V was trimmed by 6 bases and J by 4 bases, leaving 19 bases between them. The germline V gene has CDR1 MNHEY and CDR2 SMNVEV (reference sequence). CDR3 coding DNA: TGTGCCAGCAGGACGGGAACAGGGATAGGTTACGAGCAGTACTTC. This sequence encodes CASRTGTGIGYEQYF.

The rearrangement links TRBV7-8 to TRBJ2-7; D unresolved. Trimming pared 1 base from V and 3 bases from J, leaving 16 bases between. Germline V lookup: CDR1 SGHVS, CDR2 FQNEAQ. The CDR3 runs to 16 residues. The CDR3 DNA is TGTGCCAGCAGCTTAGGGGCAATTGGGCGGCACTACGAGCAGTACTTC. This encodes CASSLGAIGRHYEQYF.

CDR3 amino acids: CASSERDRAYNEQFF. The CDR3 region has the DNA TGTGCCAGCAGTGAGCGGGACAGGGCCTACAATGAGCAGTTCTTC. The chain joins TRBV25-1 to TRBJ2-1; 9 bases fit TRBD1. The V segment lost 3 bases and the J segment 2 bases; nucleotides outside the gene matches: 2. The CDR3 is 15 amino acids. CDR1 and CDR2 from the germline V gene are MGHDK and SYGVNS.

The rearrangement uses TRBV5-1 and TRBJ2-7; 11 nucleotides line up with TRBD2. CDR1 is SGHRS and CDR2 is YFSETQ in the germline V gene. V lost 9 bases, J lost 6 bases, and 14 bases stayed unmatched. There are 15 residues in the CDR3. This CDR3 reads CATRDSLAGDREQYF. The CDR3 DNA is TGCGCCACCCGCGACTCACTAGCGGGAGATCGCGAGCAGTACTTC.

The V and J genes are TRBV28 and TRBJ2-6; possible D gene TRBD1, 6 bases. Germline V gene sequence: CDR1 MDHEN, CDR2 SYDVKM. The CDR3 has 16 amino acids. Trimming stripped 8 bases from V and 2 bases from J, with 16 bases between. CDR3 sequence: CASGSLGGAGANVLTF. The CDR3 region has the DNA TGTGCCAGCGGGAGCCTAGGGGGAGCTGGGGCCAACGTCCTGACTTTC.

This clone was picked up one time. The chain joins TRBV11-2 to TRBJ2-2, with D hard to call. CDR3 length: 15 residues. Trimming left V 5 bases short and J 1 base short, with 11 bases between. Germline values: CDR1 SGHAT, CDR2 FQNNGV. This CDR3 is CASSTFWGNTGELFF. Here the CDR3 DNA reads TGTGCCAGCAGCACCTTCTGGGGGAACACCGGGGAGCTGTTTTTT. The whole variable domain, filled in from reference TRBV11-2 and TRBJ2-2, reads EAGVAQSPRYKIIEKRQSVAFWCNPISGHATLYWYQQILGQGPKLLIQFQNNGVVDDSQLPKDRFSAERLKGVDSTLKIQPAKLEDSAVYLCASSTFWGNTGELFFGEGSRLTVL.

The J gene is TRBJ1-5, the V gene TRBV5-4, with D uncertain. The V end was cut by 1 base, the J end by 4 bases, with 6 bases between. Germline assignment: CDR1 SGHNT and CDR2 YYREEE (reference sequence). The CDR3 runs to 13 residues. The CDR3 DNA reads TGTGCCAGCAGCTTGAGCGGGAATCAGCCCCAGCATTTT. Encoded protein: CASSLSGNQPQHF.

V gene TRBV11-2 combines with J gene TRBJ2-7; unclear D gene. Deletions cut 1 base from V and 3 bases from J, with 22 bases between. Germline CDR1 reads SGHAT; CDR2 reads FQNNGV. The CDR3 runs to 18 residues. The CDR3 DNA follows: TGTGCCAGCAGCTTAGTCGTCGGCATTGGCTTTGAGGTCTACGAGCAGTACTTC. It yields the protein CASSLVVGIGFEVYEQYF.

The chain is built from TRBV7-2 and TRBJ2-2, with 7 bases that match TRBD2. There are 18 residues in the CDR3. Per the germline V gene, CDR1 is SGHTA and CDR2 is FQGNSA. The ends lost 6 bases at V and 4 bases at J; junction bases unmatched: 17. The CDR3 nucleotides are TGTGCCAGCAGAAAGGGAGGGCCGGCCCGGAAAACCACCGGGGAGCTGTTTTTT. Residues: CASRKGGPARKTTGELFF. Variable domain in full (rest from reference TRBV7-2 and TRBJ2-2): GAGVSQSPSNKVTEKGKDVELRCDPISGHTALYWYRQSLGQGLEFLIYFQGNSAPDKSGLPSDRFSAERTGGSVSTLTIQRTQQEDSAVYLCASRKGGPARKTTGELFFGEGSRLTVL.

This sequence joins TRBV7-9 and TRBJ1-5, with 8 bases fitting TRBD1. There are 17 residues in the CDR3. Trimming at V came to 1 base and at J to 0 bases, leaving 5 bases not matched to a gene. Germline-derived CDR1 and CDR2 are SEHNR and FQNEAQ (reference sequence). CDR3 amino acids: CASSLGVGQDSNQPQHF. Written as DNA, the CDR3 is TGTGCCAGCAGCTTAGGTGTGGGACAGGATAGCAATCAGCCCCAGCATTTT.

The chain couples TRBV7-2 to TRBJ2-1; the match to TRBD2 covers 10 bases. The germline V gene has CDR1 SGHTA and CDR2 FQGNSA. The CDR3 runs to 16 residues. The V gene end was trimmed by 0 bases and the J gene end by 8 bases; junction bases not matched to a gene: 7. The DNA of the CDR3 is TGTGCCAGCAGCTTAGCGTCGACTAGCGGGTGGGATGAGCAGTTCTTC. Its translation: CASSLASTSGWDEQFF.

This clone has only a few counts. The same CDR3 is also encoded by other DNA sequences in this sample. This chain uses TRBV18 with TRBJ1-1; no definite D call. V was pared by 1 base and J by 2 bases, with 8 bases between. Germline V gene data show CDR1 as KGHSH and CDR2 as LQKENI. The CDR3 loop spans 14 amino acids. The CDR3 region is CASSPRTDNTEAFF. The CDR3 DNA sequence: TGTGCCAGCTCACCACGGACGGACAACACTGAAGCTTTCTTT.

J is TRBJ2-1 and V is TRBV5-1, with D uncertain. Per germline, CDR1 SGHRS and CDR2 YFSETQ. V was trimmed by 4 bases and J by 0 bases, leaving 11 bases between them. The CDR3 has 15 amino acids. The CDR3 here is CASSGHWGSYNEQFF. The CDR3 nucleotides read TGCGCCAGCAGCGGCCATTGGGGCTCCTACAATGAGCAGTTCTTC.

On this clone: Other DNA sequences in this sample translate to the same CDR3. The chain employs TRBV18 and TRBJ2-1; D unresolved. The CDR3 contains 11 residues. CDR1 KGHSH and CDR2 LQKENI come from the germline V gene. V was cut by 3 bases and J by 8 bases, with 5 bases left in between. CDR3 in DNA: TGTGCCAGCTCACCTCTCGATGAGCAGTTCTTC. It encodes CASSPLDEQFF.

This clone was recorded once. This chain joins TRBV19 and TRBJ1-2; TRBD1 aligns across 9 bases. V lost 3 bases to trimming and J lost 7 bases; unmatched junction nucleotides: 6. CDR1 is LNHDA and CDR2 is SQIVND in the germline V gene (reference sequence). This CDR3 is built from 14 residues. The CDR3 loop is CASSMWGTGRGYTF. CDR3 coding DNA: TGTGCCAGTAGTATGTGGGGGACAGGGCGTGGCTACACCTTC.

The chain uses TRBV2 and TRBJ1-1, with TRBD1 matching over 8 bases. Unmatched junction bases numbered 7, after V lost 5 bases and J lost 8 bases. This CDR3 comprises 13 residues. Germline V CDR1 and CDR2: SNHLY, FYNNEI. CDR3 residues: CASSSQGASEAFF. The CDR3 bases are TGTGCCAGCAGTAGCCAGGGGGCCTCGGAAGCTTTCTTT.

V is TRBV9 and J is TRBJ2-5; D not certain. CDR1 and CDR2 (germline): SGDLS, YYNGEE. The CDR3 length is 14 residues. Trimming removed 6 bases at V and 0 bases at J, with 12 bases between. CDR3 amino acids: CASTRSSYQETQYF. DNA for the CDR3: TGTGCCAGCACCAGGAGTTCGTACCAAGAGACCCAGTACTTC.

This clone showed up just a few times. The rearrangement links TRBV27 to TRBJ2-6; D may match TRBD1 or TRBD2 (5 bases each). The V end lost 3 bases, the J end lost 2 bases, and 20 bases lay between the germline ends. This CDR3 has 19 amino acids. CDR1 and CDR2 (germline): MNHEY, SMNVEV (reference sequence). The CDR3 sequence: CASSFGTIYGDPGANVLTF. CDR3 nucleotide sequence: TGTGCCAGCAGTTTTGGGACCATTTACGGGGACCCTGGGGCCAACGTCCTGACTTTC.

This rearrangement joins TRBV28 to TRBJ1-2, with 8 bases lining up with TRBD1. CDR1 MDHEN and CDR2 SYDVKM come from the germline V gene. The ends lost 7 bases at V and 7 bases at J; junction bases unmatched: 8. The CDR3 has 13 residues. CDR3 in amino acids: CASNTAGGFGYTF. Here the CDR3 DNA reads TGTGCCAGCAACACGGCAGGGGGCTTTGGCTACACCTTC.

This clone was observed a few times. Other DNA variants within this sample encode the same CDR3. This chain uses TRBV5-1 with TRBJ1-2, with 11 bases fitting TRBD1. Germline CDR1 SGHRS, CDR2 YFSETQ. The CDR3 is 13 residues long. The V gene end was trimmed by 4 bases and the J gene end by 8 bases; junction bases not matched to a gene: 4. The CDR3 reads CASSPGQGEGYTF. The DNA for the CDR3 is TGCGCCAGCAGCCCGGGACAGGGGGAAGGCTACACCTTC.